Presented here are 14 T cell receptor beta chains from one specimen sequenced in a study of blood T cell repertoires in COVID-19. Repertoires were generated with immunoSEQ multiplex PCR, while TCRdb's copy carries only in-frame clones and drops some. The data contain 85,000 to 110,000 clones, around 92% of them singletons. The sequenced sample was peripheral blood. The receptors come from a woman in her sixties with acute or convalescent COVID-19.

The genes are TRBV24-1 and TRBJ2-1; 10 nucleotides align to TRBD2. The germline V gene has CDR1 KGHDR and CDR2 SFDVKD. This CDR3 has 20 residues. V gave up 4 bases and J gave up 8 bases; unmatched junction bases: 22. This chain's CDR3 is CATSEADFRWASGSKDEQFF. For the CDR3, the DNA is TGTGCCACCAGTGAAGCCGACTTTAGGTGGGCTAGCGGGAGTAAGGATGAGCAGTTCTTC.

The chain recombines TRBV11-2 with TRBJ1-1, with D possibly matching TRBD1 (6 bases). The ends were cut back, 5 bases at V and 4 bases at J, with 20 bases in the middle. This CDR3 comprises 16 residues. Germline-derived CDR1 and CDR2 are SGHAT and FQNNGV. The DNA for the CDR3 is TGTGCCAGCAGCCTCCGTCGGACACGGGGGGCCACTGAAGCTTTCTTT. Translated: CASSLRRTRGATEAFF.

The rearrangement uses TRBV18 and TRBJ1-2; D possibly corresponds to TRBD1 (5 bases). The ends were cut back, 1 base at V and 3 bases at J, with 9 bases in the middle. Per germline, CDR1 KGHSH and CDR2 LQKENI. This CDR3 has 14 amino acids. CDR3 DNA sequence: TGTGCCAGCTCACCACAAGGGGAGGACTATGGCTACACCTTC. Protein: CASSPQGEDYGYTF.

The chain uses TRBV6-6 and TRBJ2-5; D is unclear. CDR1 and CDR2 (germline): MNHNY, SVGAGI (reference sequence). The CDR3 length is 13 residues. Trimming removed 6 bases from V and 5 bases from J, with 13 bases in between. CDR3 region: CASSGGAGETQYF. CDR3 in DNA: TGTGCCAGCAGCGGTGGAGCTGGGGAGACCCAGTACTTC.

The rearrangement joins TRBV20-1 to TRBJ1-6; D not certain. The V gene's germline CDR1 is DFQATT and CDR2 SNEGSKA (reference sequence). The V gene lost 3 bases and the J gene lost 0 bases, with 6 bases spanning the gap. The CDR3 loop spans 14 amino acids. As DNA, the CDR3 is TGCAGTGCTAGTCTGAGCTCCTATAATTCACCCCTCCACTTT. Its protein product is CSASLSSYNSPLHF.

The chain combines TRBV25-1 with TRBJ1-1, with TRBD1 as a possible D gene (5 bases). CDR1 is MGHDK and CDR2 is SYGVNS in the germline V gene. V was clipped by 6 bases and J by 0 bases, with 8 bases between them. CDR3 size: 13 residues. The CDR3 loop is CASRTDLNTEAFF. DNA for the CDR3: TGTGCCAGCAGGACAGACCTGAACACTGAAGCTTTCTTT.

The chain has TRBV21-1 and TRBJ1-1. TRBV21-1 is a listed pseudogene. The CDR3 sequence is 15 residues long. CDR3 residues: CASSKGTGGDPEAFF. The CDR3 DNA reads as TGTGCCAGCAGCAAAGGAACGGGGGGCGACCCTGAAGCTTTCTTT.

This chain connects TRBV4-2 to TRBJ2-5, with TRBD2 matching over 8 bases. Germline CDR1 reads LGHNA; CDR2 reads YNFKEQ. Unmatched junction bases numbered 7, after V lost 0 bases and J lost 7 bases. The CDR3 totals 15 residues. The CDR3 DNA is TGTGCCAGCAGCCAAGATAGGGGACTAGATGGGACCCAGTACTTC. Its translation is CASSQDRGLDGTQYF.

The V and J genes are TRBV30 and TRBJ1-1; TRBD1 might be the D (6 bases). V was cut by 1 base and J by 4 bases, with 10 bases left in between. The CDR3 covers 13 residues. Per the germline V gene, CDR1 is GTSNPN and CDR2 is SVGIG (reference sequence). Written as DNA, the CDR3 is TGTGCCTGGAGTGGGGGGCTCGGCACTGAAGCTTTCTTT. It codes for CAWSGGLGTEAFF.

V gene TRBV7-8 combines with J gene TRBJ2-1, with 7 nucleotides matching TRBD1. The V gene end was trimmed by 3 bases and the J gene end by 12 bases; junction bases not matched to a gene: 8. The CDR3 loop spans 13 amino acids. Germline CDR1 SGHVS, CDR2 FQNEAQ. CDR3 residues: CASSLEQGRGQFF. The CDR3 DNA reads TGTGCCAGCAGCTTGGAACAGGGGCGCGGGCAGTTCTTC.

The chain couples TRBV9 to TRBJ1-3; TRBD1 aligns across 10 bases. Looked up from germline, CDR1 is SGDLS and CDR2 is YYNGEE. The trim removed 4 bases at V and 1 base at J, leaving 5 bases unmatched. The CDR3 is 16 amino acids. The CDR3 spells CASSPRQGASGNTIYF. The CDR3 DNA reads TGTGCCAGCAGCCCCCGACAGGGGGCATCTGGAAACACCATATATTTT.

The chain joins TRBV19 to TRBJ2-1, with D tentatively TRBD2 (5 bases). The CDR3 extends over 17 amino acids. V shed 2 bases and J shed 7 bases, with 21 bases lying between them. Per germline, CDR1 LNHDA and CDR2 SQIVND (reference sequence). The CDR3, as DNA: TGTGCCAGTAGTATACCACCCCAACTAGGCTGGAGGAATGAGCAGTTCTTC. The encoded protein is CASSIPPQLGWRNEQFF.

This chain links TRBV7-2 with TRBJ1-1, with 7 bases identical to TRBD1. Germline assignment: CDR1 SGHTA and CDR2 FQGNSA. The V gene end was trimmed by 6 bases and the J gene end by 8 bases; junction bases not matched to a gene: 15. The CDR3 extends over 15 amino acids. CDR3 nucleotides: TGTGCCAGCAGTGACCCCTCCCAGGGGGTAGTAGAAGCTTTCTTT. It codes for CASSDPSQGVVEAFF.

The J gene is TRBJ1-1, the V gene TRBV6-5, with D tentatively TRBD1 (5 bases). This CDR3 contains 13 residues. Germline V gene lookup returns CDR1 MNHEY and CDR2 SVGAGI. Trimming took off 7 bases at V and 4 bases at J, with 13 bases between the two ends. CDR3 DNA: TGTGCCAGCACTCAGGGCTGGGGCACTGAAGCTTTCTTT. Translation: CASTQGWGTEAFF.